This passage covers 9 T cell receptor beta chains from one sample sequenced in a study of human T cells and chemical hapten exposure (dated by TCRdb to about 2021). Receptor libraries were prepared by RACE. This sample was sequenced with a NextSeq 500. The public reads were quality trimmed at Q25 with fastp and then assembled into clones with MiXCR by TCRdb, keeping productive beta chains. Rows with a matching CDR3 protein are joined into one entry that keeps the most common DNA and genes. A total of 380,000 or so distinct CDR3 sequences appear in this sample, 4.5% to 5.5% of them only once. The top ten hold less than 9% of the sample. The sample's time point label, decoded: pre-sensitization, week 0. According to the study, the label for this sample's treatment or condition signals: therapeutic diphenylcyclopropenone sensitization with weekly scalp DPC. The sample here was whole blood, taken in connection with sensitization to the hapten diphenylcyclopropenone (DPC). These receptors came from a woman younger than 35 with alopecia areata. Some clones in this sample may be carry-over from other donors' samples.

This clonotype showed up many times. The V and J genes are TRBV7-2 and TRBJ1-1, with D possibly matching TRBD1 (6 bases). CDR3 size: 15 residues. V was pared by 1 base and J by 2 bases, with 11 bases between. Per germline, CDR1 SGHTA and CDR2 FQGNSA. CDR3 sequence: CASSLERTVNTEAFF. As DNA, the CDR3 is TGTGCCAGCAGCTTAGAGCGGACAGTAAACACTGAAGCTTTCTTT.

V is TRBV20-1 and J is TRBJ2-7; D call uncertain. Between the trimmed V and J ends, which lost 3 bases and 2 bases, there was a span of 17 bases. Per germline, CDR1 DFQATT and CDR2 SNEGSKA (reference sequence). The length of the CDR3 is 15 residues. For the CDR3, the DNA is TGCAGTGCTAGGGACCAGGATAGTGGAACCTACGAGCAGTACTTC. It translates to CSARDQDSGTYEQYF.

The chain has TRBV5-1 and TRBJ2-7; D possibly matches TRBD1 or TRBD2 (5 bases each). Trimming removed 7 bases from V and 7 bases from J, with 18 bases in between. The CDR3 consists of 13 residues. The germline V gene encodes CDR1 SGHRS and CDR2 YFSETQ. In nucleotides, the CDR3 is TGCGCCAGCCGCTACAGGCCCACGGGGGAGCAGTACTTC. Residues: CASRYRPTGEQYF.

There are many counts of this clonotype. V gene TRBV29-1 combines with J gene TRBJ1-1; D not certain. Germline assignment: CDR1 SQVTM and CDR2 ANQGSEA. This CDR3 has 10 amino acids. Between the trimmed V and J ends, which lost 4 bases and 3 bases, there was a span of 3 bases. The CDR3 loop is CSVVDTEAFF. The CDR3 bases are TGCAGCGTTGTAGACACTGAAGCTTTCTTT.

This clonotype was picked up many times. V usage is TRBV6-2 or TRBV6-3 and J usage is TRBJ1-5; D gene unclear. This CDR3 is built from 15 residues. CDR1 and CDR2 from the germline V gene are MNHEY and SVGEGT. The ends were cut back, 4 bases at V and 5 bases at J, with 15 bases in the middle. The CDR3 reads CASSWEQLHYQPQHF. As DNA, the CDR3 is TGTGCCAGCAGTTGGGAACAGCTACACTATCAGCCCCAGCATTTT.

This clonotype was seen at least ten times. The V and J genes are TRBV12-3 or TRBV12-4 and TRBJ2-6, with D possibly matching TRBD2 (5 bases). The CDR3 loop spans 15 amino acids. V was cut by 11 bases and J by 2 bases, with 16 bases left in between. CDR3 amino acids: CAPRVVLTGANVLTF. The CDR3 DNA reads TGTGCCCCGCGGGTGGTCCTCACTGGGGCCAACGTCCTGACTTTC.

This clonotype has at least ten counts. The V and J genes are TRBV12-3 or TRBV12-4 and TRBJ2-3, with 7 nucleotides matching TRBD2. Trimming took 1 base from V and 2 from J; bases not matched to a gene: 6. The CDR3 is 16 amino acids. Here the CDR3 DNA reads TGTGCCAGCAGTTTAGAAGCTAGCGGATACACAGATACGCAGTATTTT. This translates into CASSLEASGYTDTQYF.

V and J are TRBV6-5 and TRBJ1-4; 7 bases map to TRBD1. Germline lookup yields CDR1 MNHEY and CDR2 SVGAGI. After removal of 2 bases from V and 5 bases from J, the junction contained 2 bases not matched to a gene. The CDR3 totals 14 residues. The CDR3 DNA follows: TGTGCCAGCAGTTACGACAGGGAAAATGAAAAACTGTTTTTT. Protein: CASSYDRENEKLFF.

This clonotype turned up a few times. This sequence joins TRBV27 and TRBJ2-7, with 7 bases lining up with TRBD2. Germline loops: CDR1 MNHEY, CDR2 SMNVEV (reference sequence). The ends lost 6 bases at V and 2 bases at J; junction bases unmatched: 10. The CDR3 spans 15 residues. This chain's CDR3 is CASSTSGVGAYEQYF. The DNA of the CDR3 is TGTGCCAGCAGCACCAGCGGGGTCGGGGCCTACGAGCAGTACTTC.